The 26 T cell receptor beta chains given below trace back to one sample, sequenced in a study of cytomegalovirus exposure and HLA in healthy donors. Vbeta (60) and Jbeta (13) primers were used in the PCR. Sequencing used immunoSEQ multiplex PCR; TCRdb keeps in-frame clones, though not all of them. Of roughly 110,000 clones in the sample, roughly four fifths are singletons; the top ten hold roughly 3.6%. Sequencing input: PBMCs. These receptors were taken from a man aged 55 to 70 in good health and CMV-seronegative.

CDR3 DNA sequence: TGTGCCAGAACAGGCTACTCTGGAAACACCATATATTTT. This encodes CARTGYSGNTIYF. V and J are TRBV30 and TRBJ1-3; TRBD1 might be the D (5 bases). The CDR3 covers 13 residues. The germline CDR1 and CDR2 sequences are GTSNPN and SVGIG (reference sequence). V gave up 8 bases and J gave up 0 bases, with 11 bases separating them.

This chain joins TRBV2 and TRBJ2-7; no reliable D call. Germline CDR1 SNHLY, CDR2 FYNNEI. The CDR3 covers 12 residues. DNA of the CDR3: TGTGCCAGCAGGGAAGAGGAGAGGTGGCAGTACGTC. Translating it yields CASREEERWQYV.

The rearrangement joins TRBV7-3 to TRBJ2-3; 8 bases match TRBD2. The CDR3 is 15 amino acids. Germline CDR1 is SGHTA and CDR2 is FQGTGA. The V segment lost 5 bases and the J segment 4 bases; nucleotides outside the gene matches: 8. The CDR3 spells CASSRAAGGSDTQYF. The CDR3 bases are TGTGCCAGCAGCAGGGCGGCGGGGGGCTCAGATACGCAGTATTTT.

The chain combines TRBV19 with TRBJ2-5, with 8 bases identical to TRBD1. CDR1 is LNHDA and CDR2 is SQIVND in the germline V gene (reference sequence). This CDR3 has 15 amino acids. V shed 5 bases, J shed 4 bases, and the junction held 9 bases outside the gene matches. The chain's CDR3 is CASSQPQGARETQYF. For the CDR3, the DNA is TGTGCCAGTAGTCAGCCTCAGGGGGCTCGAGAGACCCAGTACTTC.

The chain carries TRBV6-1 and TRBJ2-5, with D tentatively TRBD1 (6 bases). Germline V gene data show CDR1 as MNHNS and CDR2 as SASEGT. Trimming took off 4 bases at V and 7 bases at J, with 16 bases between the two ends. This CDR3 contains 14 residues. In DNA, the CDR3 is TGTGCCAGCAGTGGTCAGACAGGTCGGGTGACCCAGTACTTC. Protein product: CASSGQTGRVTQYF.

V and J are TRBV4-2 and TRBJ2-6; possible D gene TRBD1, 5 bases. Between the trimmed V and J ends, which lost 8 bases and 0 bases, there was a span of 23 bases. CDR3 length: 19 residues. Germline CDR1 and CDR2: LGHNA and YNFKEQ. DNA of the CDR3: TGTGCCAGCGGAAAGTGGGGCCTGTCATTTAGCTCTGGGGCCAACGTCCTGACTTTC. This encodes CASGKWGLSFSSGANVLTF.

The chain employs TRBV28 and TRBJ2-5; TRBD1 agrees at 11 bases. The CDR3 is 15 residues long. The germline V gene encodes CDR1 MDHEN and CDR2 SYDVKM. V lost 4 bases to trimming and J lost 5 bases; unmatched junction nucleotides: 6. CDR3 region: CASSYRTGGRETQYF. CDR3 in DNA: TGTGCCAGCAGTTATAGGACAGGGGGCCGTGAGACCCAGTACTTC.

The chain has TRBV2 and TRBJ2-2; D is unclear. Trimming removed 7 bases at V and 6 bases at J, with 15 bases between. Germline V CDR1 and CDR2: SNHLY, FYNNEI. The CDR3 has 14 residues. CDR3 DNA: TGTGCCAGCAAGAGAACAGCCAGTGCCGGGGAGCTGTTTTTT. As protein: CASKRTASAGELFF.

The chain carries TRBV7-3 and TRBJ2-1; 8 bases fit TRBD1. Germline V gives CDR1 SGHTA, CDR2 FQGTGA. Trimming cost V 5 bases and J 10 bases; bases outside gene matches: 7. CDR3 size: 13 residues. CDR3 residues: CASSQTGVWEQFF. For the CDR3, the DNA is TGTGCCAGCAGCCAGACAGGGGTTTGGGAGCAGTTCTTC.

The CDR3 DNA is TGCGCCAGCAGCCCCTTGATACCTCCGGGCGAGCAGTACTTC. This sequence encodes CASSPLIPPGEQYF. The chain combines TRBV5-1 with TRBJ2-7; no clear D gene. The CDR3 contains 14 residues. Germline-derived CDR1 and CDR2 are SGHRS and YFSETQ. The V end was cut by 4 bases, the J end by 6 bases, with 17 bases between.

This clone was seen a handful of times. The chain links TRBV15 to TRBJ1-6, with no clear D. The V gene lost 1 base and the J gene lost 8 bases, with 6 bases spanning the gap. CDR1 LNHNV and CDR2 YYDKDF come from the germline V gene (reference sequence). The CDR3 loop spans 13 amino acids. The CDR3 loop reads CATSRGDYSPLHF. CDR3 coding DNA: TGTGCCACCAGCAGAGGCGATTATTCACCCCTCCACTTT.

The chain employs TRBV7-6 and TRBJ1-1; D is ambiguous. This CDR3 contains 16 residues. Trimming took off 4 bases at V and 1 base at J, with 16 bases between the two ends. The germline V gene encodes CDR1 SGHVS and CDR2 FNYEAQ. DNA of the CDR3: TGTGCCAGCAGCTCCCACCCGACAAGCAGGAACACTGAAGCTTTCTTT. Translation: CASSSHPTSRNTEAFF.

Only a few counts were recorded for this clone. The rearrangement links TRBV14 to TRBJ2-3, with no clear D. CDR1 SGHDN and CDR2 FVKESK come from the germline V gene. The CDR3 is made up of 18 amino acids. Deletions cut 0 bases from V and 0 bases from J, with 16 bases between. CDR3 protein: CASSQDRNYHPSTDTQYF. The CDR3 DNA reads as TGTGCCAGCAGCCAAGATCGGAACTACCATCCTAGCACAGATACGCAGTATTTT. The entire variable domain, with the rest obtained from reference TRBV14 and TRBJ2-3, is as follows: EAGVTQFPSHSVIEKGQTVTLRCDPISGHDNLYWYRRVMGKEIKFLLHFVKESKQDESGMPNNRFLAERTGGTYSTLKVQPAELEDSGVYFCASSQDRNYHPSTDTQYFGPGTRLTVL.

The chain uses TRBV19 and TRBJ1-2; the D is unclear. V was trimmed by 1 base and J by 8 bases, leaving 11 bases between them. There are 13 residues in the CDR3. Germline CDR1 reads LNHDA; CDR2 reads SQIVND (reference sequence). The CDR3 nucleotides read TGTGCCAGTAGTATAGGAGGAGAGAGAGGCTACACCTTC. It codes for CASSIGGERGYTF.

This rearrangement joins TRBV5-1 to TRBJ2-5, with D possibly matching TRBD1 (5 bases). Between the trimmed V and J ends, which lost 0 bases and 5 bases, there was a span of 11 bases. CDR1 SGHRS and CDR2 YFSETQ come from the germline V gene. CDR3 length equals 14 residues. The CDR3 region has the DNA TGCGCCAGCAGCTTGGCCCCACAGGCGGAGACCCAGTACTTC. Protein: CASSLAPQAETQYF.

The CDR3 DNA follows: TGTGCCAGCACCCGGACGGGACAGGGAAATGAAGCTTTCTTT. Residues: CASTRTGQGNEAFF. The chain combines TRBV5-4 with TRBJ1-1; 9 nucleotides line up with TRBD1. Trimming took 6 bases from V and 7 from J; bases not matched to a gene: 10. Germline V gene sequence: CDR1 SGHNT, CDR2 YYREEE (reference sequence). The CDR3 loop spans 14 amino acids.

The rearrangement joins TRBV5-5 to TRBJ2-7; 7 bases are a match to TRBD1. V lost 4 bases and J lost 3; bases outside the gene matches: 10. Germline CDR1 is SGHKS and CDR2 is YYEKEE (reference sequence). This CDR3 is 15 amino acids long. This CDR3 is CASSLHPGQNYEQYF. In nucleotides, the CDR3 is TGTGCCAGCAGCCTCCATCCGGGACAGAACTACGAGCAGTACTTC.

The chain employs TRBV11-2 and TRBJ2-3; 10 bases match TRBD1. Germline-derived CDR1 and CDR2 are SGHAT and FQNNGV. The CDR3 consists of 15 residues. V gave up 5 bases and J gave up 5 bases; unmatched junction bases: 7. CDR3 loop: CASSPRDRGIDTQYF. Here the CDR3 DNA reads TGTGCCAGCAGCCCAAGGGACAGGGGTATAGATACGCAGTATTTT.

V and J are TRBV5-1 and TRBJ2-5; 8 positions agree with TRBD1. Trimming at V came to 3 bases and at J to 2 bases, leaving 6 bases not matched to a gene. Germline lookup yields CDR1 SGHRS and CDR2 YFSETQ. The CDR3 runs 15 residues. CDR3 in DNA: TGCGCCAGCAGCTCAGGGACAGGACCTCAAGAGACCCAGTACTTC. Translation gives CASSSGTGPQETQYF.

The chain has TRBV5-1 and TRBJ1-3; weak D call: TRBD1 (6 bases). Per the germline V gene, CDR1 is SGHRS and CDR2 is YFSETQ. This CDR3 region has 15 residues. V was clipped by 3 bases and J by 2 bases, with 12 bases between them. CDR3 in DNA: TGCGCCAGCAGCTCGGTACAGGGAACTGGAAACACCATATATTTT. This sequence encodes CASSSVQGTGNTIYF.

The table lists this clone with a few counts. The chain is built from TRBV7-3 and TRBJ2-3, with 9 bases fitting TRBD2. Germline V gene lookup returns CDR1 SGHTA and CDR2 FQGTGA. V was clipped by 5 bases and J by 4 bases; unmatched bases: 7. The CDR3 runs 15 residues. The CDR3 loop is CASSEAGGTADTQYF. The CDR3 nucleotides are TGTGCCAGCAGCGAAGCGGGGGGTACTGCAGATACGCAGTATTTT.

This clone was seen only once. The chain combines TRBV5-4 with TRBJ2-1, with TRBD1 as a possible D gene (5 bases). CDR3 length: 13 amino acids. V was clipped by 4 bases and J by 3 bases, with 8 bases between them. Germline V gives CDR1 SGHNT, CDR2 YYREEE (reference sequence). The CDR3 sequence is CASSLRDYNEQFF. DNA of the CDR3: TGTGCCAGCAGCCTCAGGGACTACAATGAGCAGTTCTTC.

The chain couples TRBV30 to TRBJ2-1; D gene unclear. V was shortened by 3 bases and J by 10 bases, with 16 bases between the two germline ends. The V gene's germline CDR1 is GTSNPN and CDR2 SVGIG (reference sequence). There are 13 residues in the CDR3. For the CDR3, the DNA is TGTGCCTGGAGCTTTTTCTCCGGAGTCGAGCAGTTCTTC. Protein: CAWSFFSGVEQFF.

This clone was detected only once. The chain is built from TRBV7-2 and TRBJ1-2; D ambiguous. V was shortened by 5 bases and J by 3 bases, with 13 bases between the two germline ends. From germline, CDR1 is SGHTA and CDR2 FQGNSA. The CDR3 is made up of 14 amino acids. The CDR3 region has the DNA TGTGCCAGCAGCCCGCTCGGAGCGTACTATGGCTACACCTTC. Translating gives CASSPLGAYYGYTF.

The genes are TRBV15 and TRBJ1-2; D perhaps matches TRBD1 (5 bases). This CDR3 comprises 14 residues. Trimming pared 0 bases from V and 3 bases from J, leaving 8 bases between. The germline V gene encodes CDR1 LNHNV and CDR2 YYDKDF (reference sequence). In DNA, the CDR3 is TGTGCCACCAGCAGAGATCCGGGGGACTATGGCTACACCTTC. Amino acid sequence: CATSRDPGDYGYTF.

The chain joins TRBV2 to TRBJ1-6; 8 bases are shared with TRBD1. The CDR3 loop spans 12 amino acids. V lost 0 bases, J lost 18 bases, and 4 bases stayed unmatched. Germline CDR1 and CDR2: SNHLY and FYNNEI. CDR3 DNA: TGTGCCAGCAGTGAAGCGAGGGACAGGCCCCACTTT. Amino acids: CASSEARDRPHF.